This is a list of T cell receptor beta chains from one sample in a study of human T cells and chemical hapten exposure. TCRdb re-called the RACE reads through MiXCR, storing one row per CDR3 protein. The table shows some 360,000 distinct CDR3 sequences, with 5% to 6.5% occurring only once. The specimen comprised whole blood, sampled in connection with sensitization to the hapten diphenylcyclopropenone (DPC). These receptors originate from a woman aged 50 to 65 with alopecia areata. Some clones in this sample may be carry-over from other donors' samples. Each CDR3 is given with its conserved first and last residue. The D gene is left open where the match is weak. Rows may omit the clone size; those that give it use once, few, many or a size class.

CDR3	length	V	J	D	size
CASSLELASGSTDTQYF	17	TRBV5-1	TRBJ2-3	TRBD2	many
CASSSIRRAEAFF	13	TRBV25-1	TRBJ1-1	.	many
CASPYSNQPQHF	12	TRBV7-4	TRBJ1-5	.	few
CSANLAGVGETQYF	14	TRBV20-1	TRBJ2-5	TRBD2	many
CASSPPGTSGAYNEQFF	17	TRBV6-5	TRBJ2-1	TRBD2	few
CAGLCRDRFQPQHF	14	TRBV21-1	TRBJ1-5	.	many
CSARFSGPEKLFF	13	TRBV20-1	TRBJ1-4	.	.
CASSQGTGEFYEQYF	15	TRBV14	TRBJ2-7	TRBD1	many
CASSLSEAPNSPLHF	15	TRBV27	TRBJ1-6	.	few
CASRSSGSSYEQYF	14	TRBV12-3/TRBV12-4	TRBJ2-7	.	few
CSVDPGGAGVNEQFF	15	TRBV29-1	TRBJ2-1	TRBD2	few
CASSPIGAMNTEAFF	15	TRBV12-3/TRBV12-4	TRBJ1-1	.	few
CASSQGPRGGTEAFF	15	TRBV3-1	TRBJ1-1	.	.
CASSWTSGAQTYEQYF	16	TRBV5-6	TRBJ2-7	TRBD2	many
CASSEGLELDTQYF	14	TRBV10-1	TRBJ2-3	TRBD2	.
CASSSVSMNTEAFF	14	TRBV28	TRBJ1-1	.	.
CASSLYAGDTEAFF	14	TRBV7-9	TRBJ1-1	.	many
CASTSGSPLHF	11	TRBV12-3/TRBV12-4	TRBJ1-6	.	many
CASSYGAGSLSTDTQYF	17	TRBV6-5	TRBJ2-3	.	few
CASSLRRPQDNSPLHF	16	TRBV7-9	TRBJ1-6	.	few
CASTPDRTGNSPLHF	15	TRBV4-3	TRBJ1-6	TRBD1	few
CASIGPGQNTEAFF	14	TRBV28	TRBJ1-1	.	many
CATSETSGRTTQYF	14	TRBV24-1	TRBJ2-3	TRBD2	many
CSAMRRATNEKLFF	14	TRBV20-1	TRBJ1-4	.	many
CSASYSGSATGELFF	15	TRBV20-1	TRBJ2-2	TRBD2	few
CSVGQGYNEQFF	12	TRBV29-1	TRBJ2-1	TRBD1	many
CASSPIFGEVTQYF	14	TRBV27	TRBJ2-3	.	.
CASSLVGGANGDTQYF	16	TRBV7-2	TRBJ2-3	.	many
CASSQDGGTEAFF	13	TRBV3-1	TRBJ1-1	.	many